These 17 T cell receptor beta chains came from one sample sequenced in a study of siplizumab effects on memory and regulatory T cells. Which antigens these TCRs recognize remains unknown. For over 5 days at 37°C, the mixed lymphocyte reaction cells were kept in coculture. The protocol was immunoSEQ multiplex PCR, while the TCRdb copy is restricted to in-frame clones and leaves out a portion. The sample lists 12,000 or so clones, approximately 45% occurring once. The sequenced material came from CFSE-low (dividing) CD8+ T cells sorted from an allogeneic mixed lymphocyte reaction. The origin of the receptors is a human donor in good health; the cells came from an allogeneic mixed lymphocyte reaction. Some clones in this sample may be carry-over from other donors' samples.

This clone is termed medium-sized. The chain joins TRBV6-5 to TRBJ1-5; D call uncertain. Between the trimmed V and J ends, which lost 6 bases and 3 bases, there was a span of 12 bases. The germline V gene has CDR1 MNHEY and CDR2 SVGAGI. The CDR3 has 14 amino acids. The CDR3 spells CASSAGKVNQPQHF. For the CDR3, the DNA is TGTGCCAGCAGCGCTGGGAAGGTCAATCAGCCCCAGCATTTT.

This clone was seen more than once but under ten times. The chain's CDR3 is CASSLGGGGDYLNEQFF. Written as DNA, the CDR3 is TGTGCCAGCAGCTTAGGAGGCGGGGGGGATTACCTCAATGAGCAGTTCTTC. V usage is TRBV7-6 and J usage is TRBJ2-1; 9 bases align to TRBD2. The J segment lost 6 bases and the V segment lost 1 base, leaving 10 bases of the junction unmatched. CDR1 SGHVS and CDR2 FNYEAQ come from the germline V gene. The CDR3 has 17 residues.

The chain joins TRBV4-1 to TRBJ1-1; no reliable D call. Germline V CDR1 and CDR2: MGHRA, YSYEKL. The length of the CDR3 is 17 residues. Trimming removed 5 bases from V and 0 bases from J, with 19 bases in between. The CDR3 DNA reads TGCGCCAGCAGCTACTATCCCCAGGTGCACATGAACACTGAAGCTTTCTTT. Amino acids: CASSYYPQVHMNTEAFF.

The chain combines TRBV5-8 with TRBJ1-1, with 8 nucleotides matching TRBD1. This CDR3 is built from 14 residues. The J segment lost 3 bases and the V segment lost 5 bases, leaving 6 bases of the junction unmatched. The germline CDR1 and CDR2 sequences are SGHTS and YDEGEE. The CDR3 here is CASRTGGEHTEAFF. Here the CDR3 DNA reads TGTGCCAGCAGAACAGGGGGGGAACACACTGAAGCTTTCTTT.

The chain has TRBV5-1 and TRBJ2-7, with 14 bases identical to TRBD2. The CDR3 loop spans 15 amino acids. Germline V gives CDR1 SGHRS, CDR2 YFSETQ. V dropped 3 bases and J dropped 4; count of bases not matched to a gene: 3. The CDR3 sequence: CASSWGTSGSYEQYF. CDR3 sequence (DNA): TGCGCCAGCAGCTGGGGGACTAGCGGGAGTTACGAGCAGTACTTC.

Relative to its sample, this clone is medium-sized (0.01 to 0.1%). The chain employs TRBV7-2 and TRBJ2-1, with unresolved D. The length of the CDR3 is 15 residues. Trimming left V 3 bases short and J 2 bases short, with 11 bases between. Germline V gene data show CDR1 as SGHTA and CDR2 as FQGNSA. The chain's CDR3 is CASSFGSGPYNEQFF. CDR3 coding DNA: TGTGCCAGCAGCTTCGGGTCCGGCCCCTACAATGAGCAGTTCTTC.

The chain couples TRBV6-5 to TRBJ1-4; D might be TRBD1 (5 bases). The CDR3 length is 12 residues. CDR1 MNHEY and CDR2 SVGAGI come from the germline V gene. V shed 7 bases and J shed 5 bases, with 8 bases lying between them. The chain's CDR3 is CASTDRNEKLFF. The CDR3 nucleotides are TGTGCCAGCACCGACAGAAATGAAAAACTGTTTTTT.

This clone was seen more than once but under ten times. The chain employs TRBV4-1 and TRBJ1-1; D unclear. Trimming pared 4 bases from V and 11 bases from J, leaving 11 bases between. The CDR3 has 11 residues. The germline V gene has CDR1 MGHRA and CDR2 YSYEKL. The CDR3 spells CASSRASEAFF. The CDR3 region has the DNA TGCGCCAGCAGCCGGGCCTCGGAGGCTTTCTTT.

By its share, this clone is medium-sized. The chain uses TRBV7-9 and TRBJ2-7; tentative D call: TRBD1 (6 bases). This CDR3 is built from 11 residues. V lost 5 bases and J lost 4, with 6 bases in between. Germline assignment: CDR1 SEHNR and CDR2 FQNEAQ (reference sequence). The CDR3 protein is CASSDRYEQYF. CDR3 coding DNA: TGTGCCAGCAGCGACAGGTACGAGCAGTACTTC.

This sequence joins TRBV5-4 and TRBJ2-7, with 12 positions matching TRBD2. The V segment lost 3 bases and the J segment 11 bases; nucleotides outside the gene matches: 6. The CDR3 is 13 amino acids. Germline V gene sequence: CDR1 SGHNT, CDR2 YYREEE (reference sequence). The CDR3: CASSYGLAGLEYF. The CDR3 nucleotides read TGTGCCAGCAGCTACGGACTAGCGGGGCTAGAGTACTTC.

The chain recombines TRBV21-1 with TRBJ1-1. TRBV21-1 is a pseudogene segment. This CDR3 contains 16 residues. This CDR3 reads CASSKATGGVNTEAFF. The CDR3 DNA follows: TGTGCCAGCAGCAAAGCGACGGGGGGGGTTAACACTGAAGCTTTCTTT.

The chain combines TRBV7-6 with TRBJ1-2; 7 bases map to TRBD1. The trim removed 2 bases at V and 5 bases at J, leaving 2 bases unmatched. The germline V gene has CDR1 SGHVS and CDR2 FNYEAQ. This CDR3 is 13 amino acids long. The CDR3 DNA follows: TGTGCCAGCAGCTTAAACAGGGGTTATGGCTACACCTTC. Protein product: CASSLNRGYGYTF.

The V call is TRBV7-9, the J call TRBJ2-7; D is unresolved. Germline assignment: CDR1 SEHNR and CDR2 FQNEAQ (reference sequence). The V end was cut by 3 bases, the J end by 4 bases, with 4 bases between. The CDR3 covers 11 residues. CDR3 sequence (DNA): TGTGCCAGCAGCTTTCAATACGAGCAGTACTTC. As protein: CASSFQYEQYF. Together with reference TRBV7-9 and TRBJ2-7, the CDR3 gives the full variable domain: DTGVSQNPRHKITKRGQNVTFRCDPISEHNRLYWYRQTLGQGPEFLTYFQNEAQLEKSRLLSDRFSAERPKGSFSTLEIQRTEQGDSAMYLCASSFQYEQYFGPGTRLTVT.

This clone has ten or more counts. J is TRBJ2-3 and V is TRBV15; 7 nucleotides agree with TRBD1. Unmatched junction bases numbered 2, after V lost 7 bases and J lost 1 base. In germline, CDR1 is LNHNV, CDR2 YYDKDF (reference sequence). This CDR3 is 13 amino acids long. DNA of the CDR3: TGTGCCACCACAGACAGGGGCACAGATACGCAGTATTTT. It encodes CATTDRGTDTQYF.

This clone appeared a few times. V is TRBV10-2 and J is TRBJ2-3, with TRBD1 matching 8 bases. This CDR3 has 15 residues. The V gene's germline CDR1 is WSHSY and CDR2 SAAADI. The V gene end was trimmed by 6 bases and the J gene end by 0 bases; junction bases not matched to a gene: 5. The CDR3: CASSGTGYSTDTQYF. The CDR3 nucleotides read TGCGCCAGCAGCGGGACAGGCTATAGCACAGATACGCAGTATTTT.

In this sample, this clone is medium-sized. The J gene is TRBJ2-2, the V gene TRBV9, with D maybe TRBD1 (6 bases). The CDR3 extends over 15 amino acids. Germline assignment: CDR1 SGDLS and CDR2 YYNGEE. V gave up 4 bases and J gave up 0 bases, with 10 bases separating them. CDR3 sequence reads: CASSPRTANTGELFF. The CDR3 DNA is TGTGCCAGCAGCCCCCGGACAGCGAACACCGGGGAGCTGTTTTTT.

CDR3 amino acids: CASSSLVWTGNEQFF. Written as DNA, the CDR3 is TGTGCCAGCAGTTCCCTAGTGTGGACCGGGAATGAGCAGTTCTTC. The chain combines TRBV27 with TRBJ2-1, with no clear D. Germline V lookup: CDR1 MNHEY, CDR2 SMNVEV (reference sequence). The CDR3 contains 15 residues. The V and J ends lost 4 bases and 7 bases respectively, with 17 bases between them.